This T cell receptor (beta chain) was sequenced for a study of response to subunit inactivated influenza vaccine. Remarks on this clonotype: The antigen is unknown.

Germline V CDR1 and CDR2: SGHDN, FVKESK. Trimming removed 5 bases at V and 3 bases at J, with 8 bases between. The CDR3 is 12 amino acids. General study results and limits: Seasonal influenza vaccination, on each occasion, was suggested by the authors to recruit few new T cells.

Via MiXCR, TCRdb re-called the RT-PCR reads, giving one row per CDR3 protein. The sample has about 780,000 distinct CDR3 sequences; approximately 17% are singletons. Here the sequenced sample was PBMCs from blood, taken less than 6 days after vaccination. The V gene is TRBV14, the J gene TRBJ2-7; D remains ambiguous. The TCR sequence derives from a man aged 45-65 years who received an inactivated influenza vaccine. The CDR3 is CASSANNYEQYF. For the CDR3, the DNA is TGTGCCAGCAGCGCTAACAACTACGAGCAGTACTTC.